This TCR beta chain was obtained from a study of T cells in tuberculosis listed by TCRdb under 2018. About the full investigation: The study combined CD1B tetramers and high-throughput TCR immunosequencing to characterize T cells specific for the mycobacterial lipid antigen glucose monomycolate (GMM). PBMC from patients with active tuberculosis were archived either before the start of standard anti-tuberculosis treatment or within 7 days of starting that treatment. A South African clinical cohort compared IGRA-negative adolescents, IGRA-positive adolescents with latent tuberculosis and adults with active tuberculosis, over eight per group. General study outcomes and caveats: A classifier using the diverse GMM-specific repertoire reached about 90% accuracy (AUROC 0.85 to 0.9), compared with more than 55% accuracy using GEM motif frequencies. Compared with IGRA-negative controls, TCR-alpha repertoires from active tuberculosis had smaller mean NN-distances to GMM-specific TCRs, which suggests clonal expansion of these TCRs. Shorter CDR3-alpha lengths in active tuberculosis patients partly drove the smaller NN-distances, and the TCR-beta difference was not statistically significant. Which clinical samples got chosen depended on the availability of cryopreserved specimens, and the active tuberculosis cases were adults, whereas the controls were adolescents.

TCR libraries were generated with the immunoSEQ multiplex PCR assay, using TCR-beta and/or TCR-alpha/delta assays for each sample. Amplified TCR libraries were sequenced on the Illumina high-throughput platform. Processing in the source paper ran as follows. Clustering and dimensionality reduction relied on pairwise TCRdist distances among GMM-specific receptors from T cells that were either sorted ex vivo or expanded in vitro. Each clinical repertoire received a mean NN-distance score, defined as the average TCRdist to the nearest 10% of tetramer-positive reference sequences. GEM TCR motif frequency was calculated as the fraction of unique TCRs that matched known GEM sequences by V/J usage and CDR3 length. Active tuberculosis was classified by linear discriminant analysis with leave-one-out cross-validation, implemented in scikit-learn. Imported from immuneACCESS, the table was reduced by TCRdb to in-frame sequences with V and J called. These copies leave out some clones; in studies compared against another copy, an unresolved V gene accounts for under half, and the cause of the remainder is not known. The DNA was the basis for D and trimming; V, J and clone size are from that table. The sample includes roughly 34,000 clones, with approximately 85% observed a single time. The ten largest clones add up to 4% to 6.5% of the sample.

The germline V gene encodes CDR1 SGHDT and CDR2 YYEEEE. Trimming at the junction amounts to 2 bases on V and 3 bases on J, and the germline ends lie 9 bases apart. Reading from cysteine to phenylalanine, the CDR3 counts 14 amino acids. The CDR3 DNA has 42 bases and is translated from base 1. Regarding this clone: Its antigen is still unknown. No base quality information exists; no much larger clone differs at one position.

The meaning of the sample's time point label: new active TB diagnosis, blood taken before or within 7 days of starting treatment. The active tuberculosis patients were newly diagnosed, HIV-seronegative South African adults aged 18 years or older. Confirmation of active tuberculosis was obtained by positive sputum smear microscopy and/or positive M. tuberculosis culture. Unsorted cryopreserved PBMC were immunosequenced, covering on average around 100,000 T cells per clinical donor. This sequence originates from an adult with tuberculosis. Rearrangement joined TRBV5-6 to TRBJ2-1, with the D gene not confidently named. The sequencing here drew on PBMCs, taken at tuberculosis diagnosis. DNA sequence: TGTGCCAGCAGCTTCCAAACCAGCTACAATGAGCAGTTCTTC. This is translated as CASSFQTSYNEQFF.